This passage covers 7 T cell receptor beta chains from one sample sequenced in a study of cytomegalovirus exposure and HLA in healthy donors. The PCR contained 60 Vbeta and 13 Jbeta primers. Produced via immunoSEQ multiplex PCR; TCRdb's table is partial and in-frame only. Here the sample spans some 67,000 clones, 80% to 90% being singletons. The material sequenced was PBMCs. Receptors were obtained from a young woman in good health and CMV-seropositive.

This CDR3 is CASSRTPERRGPETQYF. The DNA of the CDR3 is TGCGCCAGCAGCCGGACCCCTGAACGCAGGGGGCCAGAGACCCAGTACTTC. The rearrangement joins TRBV5-1 to TRBJ2-5, with 8 bases matching TRBD1. The germline CDR1 and CDR2 sequences are SGHRS and YFSETQ. V shed 4 bases and J 4 bases; nucleotides not matched to a gene: 15. The length of the CDR3 is 17 residues.

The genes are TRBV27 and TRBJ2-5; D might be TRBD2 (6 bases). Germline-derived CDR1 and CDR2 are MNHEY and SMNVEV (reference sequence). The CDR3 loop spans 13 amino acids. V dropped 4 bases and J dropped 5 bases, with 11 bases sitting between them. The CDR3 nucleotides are TGTGCCAGCAGTTCGACTAGAGGGGAGACCCAGTACTTC. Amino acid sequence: CASSSTRGETQYF.

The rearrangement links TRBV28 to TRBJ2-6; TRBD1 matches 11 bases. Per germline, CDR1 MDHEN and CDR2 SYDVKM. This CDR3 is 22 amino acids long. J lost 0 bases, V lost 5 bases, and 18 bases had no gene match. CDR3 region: CASSPTLHNWGTGGSGANVLTF. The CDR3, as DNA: TGTGCCAGCAGTCCTACACTGCACAACTGGGGGACAGGGGGCTCTGGGGCCAACGTCCTGACTTTC. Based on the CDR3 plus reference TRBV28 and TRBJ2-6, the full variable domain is DVKVTQSSRYLVKRTGEKVFLECVQDMDHENMFWYRQDPGLGLRLIYFSYDVKMKEKGDIPEGYSVSREKKERFSLILESASTNQTSMYLCASSPTLHNWGTGGSGANVLTFGAGSRLTVL.

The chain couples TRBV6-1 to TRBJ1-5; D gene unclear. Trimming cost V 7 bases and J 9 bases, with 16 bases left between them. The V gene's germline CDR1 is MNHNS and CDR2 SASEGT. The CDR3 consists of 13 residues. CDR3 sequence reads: CASILNNQAPQHF. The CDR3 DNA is TGTGCCAGCATTCTCAACAACCAGGCGCCCCAGCATTTT.

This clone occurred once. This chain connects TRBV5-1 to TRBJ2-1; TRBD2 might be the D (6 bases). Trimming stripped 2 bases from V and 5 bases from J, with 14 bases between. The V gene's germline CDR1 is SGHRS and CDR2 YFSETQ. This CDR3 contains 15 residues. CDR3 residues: CASSLTGAPDNEQFF. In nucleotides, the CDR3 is TGCGCCAGCAGCTTAACGGGAGCCCCCGACAATGAGCAGTTCTTC.

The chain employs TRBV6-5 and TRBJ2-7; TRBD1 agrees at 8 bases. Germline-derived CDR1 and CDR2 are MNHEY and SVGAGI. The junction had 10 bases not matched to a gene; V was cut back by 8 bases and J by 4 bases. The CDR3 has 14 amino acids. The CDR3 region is CASGSGTGRYEQYF. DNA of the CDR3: TGTGCCAGCGGATCCGGGACAGGAAGATACGAGCAGTACTTC.

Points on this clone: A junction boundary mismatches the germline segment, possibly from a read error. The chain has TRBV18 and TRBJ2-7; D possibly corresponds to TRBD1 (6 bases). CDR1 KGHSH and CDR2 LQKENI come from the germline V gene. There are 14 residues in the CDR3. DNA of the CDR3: TGTGCCAGCTCACTACTGGGACACCTCTACGAGCAGTGCTTC. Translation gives CASSLLGHLYEQCF.